Listed below are T cell receptor beta chains from one sample, sequenced in a study of CD8 T cells in ankylosing spondylitis. One entry per CDR3 protein, called by TCRdb with MiXCR from the 5' RACE reads. This table has 220,000 or so distinct CDR3 sequences, over 9.5% appearing once. The sample comprised blood, either unsorted or a sorted T cell fraction (not recorded which). The receptors here all came from a male donor with ankylosing spondylitis or in good health (not recorded which). Each CDR3 is given with its conserved first and last residue. Fields, in order: V gene, J gene, CDR3 length, D gene, clone size, CDR3 protein, CDR3 DNA. D genes are given only for firm matches. Size is stated for part of the rows, as once, few or many counts, or as a class when the clone is expanded.

TRBV11-2	TRBJ2-5	18	TRBD2	.	CASSLVVSGGVTQETQYF	TGTGCCAGCAGCTTAGTTGTTAGCGGGGGAGTAACCCAAGAGACCCAGTACTTC
TRBV28	TRBJ1-2	12	.	many	CASRAGGTGYTF	TGTGCCAGCAGGGCGGGGGGCACGGGCTACACCTTC
TRBV12-3/TRBV12-4	TRBJ2-3	14	TRBD1	.	CASRTTGAVDTQYF	TGTGCCAGCAGGACGACAGGGGCGGTAGATACGCAGTATTTT
TRBV10-3	TRBJ2-5	15	.	many	CATGDGLTVQETQYF	TGTGCCACAGGGGACGGATTAACCGTACAAGAGACCCAGTACTTC
TRBV6-5	TRBJ1-5	14	.	many	CASSYRDQNQPQHF	TGTGCCAGCAGTTACCGGGACCAAAATCAGCCCCAGCATTTT
TRBV12-3/TRBV12-4	TRBJ1-5	16	.	few	CASSTAKGRSNQPQHF	TGTGCCAGCAGCACAGCGAAAGGGCGAAGCAATCAGCCCCAGCATTTT
TRBV5-1	TRBJ2-6	18	TRBD1	.	CASSLDGQGVAGANVLTF	TGCGCCAGCAGTTTGGACGGACAGGGGGTAGCTGGGGCCAACGTCCTGACTTTC
TRBV28	TRBJ1-5	14	TRBD1	.	CASRGQGAAQPQHF	TGTGCCAGCAGGGGACAGGGTGCTGCTCAGCCCCAGCATTTT
TRBV3-1	TRBJ1-2	13	.	.	CASSQEGTRSYTF	TGTGCCAGCAGCCAAGAAGGAACACGGAGCTACACCTTC
TRBV3-1	TRBJ2-7	14	.	.	CASSPSSSYDEQYF	TGTGCCAGCAGCCCCTCGAGCAGTTATGACGAGCAGTACTTC
TRBV10-3	TRBJ2-7	12	TRBD1	many	CAIRDREWEQYF	TGTGCCATCAGAGACAGGGAGTGGGAGCAGTACTTC
TRBV2	TRBJ2-5	14	.	.	CASTYSGFQETQYF	TGTGCCAGCACTTATTCGGGGTTCCAAGAGACCCAGTACTTC
TRBV7-2	TRBJ1-5	16	.	many	CASSIFHVRSNQPQHF	TGTGCCAGCAGCATCTTTCATGTGCGGAGCAATCAGCCCCAGCATTTT
TRBV5-1	TRBJ1-1	13	.	many	CASSFERGFKAFF	TGCGCCAGCAGCTTCGAAAGGGGTTTTAAAGCTTTCTTT
TRBV10-3	TRBJ2-5	13	.	few	CAISESHQETQYF	TGTGCCATCAGTGAGTCCCACCAAGAGACCCAGTACTTC
TRBV11-2	TRBJ1-6	11	.	.	CASGPYWPLHF	TGTGCCAGCGGCCCTTATTGGCCCCTCCACTTT
TRBV20-1	TRBJ2-1	13	TRBD1	many	CSANRDSYNEQFF	TGCAGTGCTAATCGGGACAGTTACAATGAGCAGTTCTTC
TRBV5-1	TRBJ2-2	14	.	many	CASSLVPRTGELFF	TGCGCCAGCAGCTTGGTACCGCGCACCGGGGAGCTGTTTTTT